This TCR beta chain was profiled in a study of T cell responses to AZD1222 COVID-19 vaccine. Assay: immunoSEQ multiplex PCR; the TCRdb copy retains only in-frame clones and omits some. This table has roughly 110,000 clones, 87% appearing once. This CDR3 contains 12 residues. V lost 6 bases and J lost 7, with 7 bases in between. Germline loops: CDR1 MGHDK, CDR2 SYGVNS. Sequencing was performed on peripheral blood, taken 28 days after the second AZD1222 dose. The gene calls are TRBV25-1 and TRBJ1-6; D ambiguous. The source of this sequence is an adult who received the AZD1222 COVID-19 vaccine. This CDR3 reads CASRAANSPLHF. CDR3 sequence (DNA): TGTGCCAGCAGGGCGGCAAATTCACCCCTCCACTTT. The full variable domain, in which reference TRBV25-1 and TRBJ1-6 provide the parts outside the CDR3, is EADIYQTPRYLVIGTGKKITLECSQTMGHDKMYWYQQDPGMELHLIHYSYGVNSTEKGDLSSESTVSRIRTEHFPLTLESARPSHTSQYLCASRAANSPLHFGNGTRLTVT.